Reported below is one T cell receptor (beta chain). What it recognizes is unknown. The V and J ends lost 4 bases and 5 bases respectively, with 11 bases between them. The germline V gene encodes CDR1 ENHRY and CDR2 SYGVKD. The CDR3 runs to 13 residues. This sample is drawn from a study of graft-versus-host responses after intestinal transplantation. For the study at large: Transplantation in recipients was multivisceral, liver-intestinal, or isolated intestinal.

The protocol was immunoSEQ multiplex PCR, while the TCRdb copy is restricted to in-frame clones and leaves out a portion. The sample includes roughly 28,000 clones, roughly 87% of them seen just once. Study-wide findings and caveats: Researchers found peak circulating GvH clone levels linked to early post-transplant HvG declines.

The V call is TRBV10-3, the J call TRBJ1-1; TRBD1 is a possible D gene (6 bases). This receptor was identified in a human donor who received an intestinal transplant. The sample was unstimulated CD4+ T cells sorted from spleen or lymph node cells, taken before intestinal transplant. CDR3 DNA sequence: TGTGCCATCAGTGCGACAGGAGGGACTGAAGCTTTCTTT. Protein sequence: CAISATGGTEAFF.